This T cell receptor (beta chain) was identified in a study of blood T cell repertoires in COVID-19. Assay used: immunoSEQ multiplex PCR; TCRdb lists only in-frame clones, some missing. The sample records 250,000 to 350,000 clones, 86% being singletons. The V gene's germline CDR1 is SQVTM and CDR2 ANQGSEA. This CDR3 is built from 17 residues. V gave up 6 bases and J gave up 0 bases; unmatched junction bases: 4. The sequence was obtained from a woman between 45 and 65 years old with acute or convalescent COVID-19. This chain connects TRBV29-1 to TRBJ2-2; TRBD2 matches at 16 bases. The specimen was peripheral blood. The CDR3 DNA follows: TGCAGCGTCTCCGGGACTAGCGGGAGGGCGAACACCGGGGAGCTGTTTTTT. Translation gives CSVSGTSGRANTGELFF.